The 3 T cell receptor beta chains reported below all come from one sample, sequenced in a study of blood T cells in healthy people across ages. Together with a sample-barcoded 5' primer, a J-beta primer mix was included in a second PCR lasting roughly 6 to 12 cycles. TCRdb re-derived calls from the 5' RACE reads in MiXCR, one entry per CDR3 protein. Of some 690,000 distinct CDR3 sequences in the sample, 22% were seen once. The material sequenced was blood. These TCRs come from a man aged 70 or older in good health.

This chain uses TRBV20-1 with TRBJ2-2, with D hard to call. The CDR3 runs 16 residues. V lost 0 bases and J lost 5, with 16 bases in between. The germline gives CDR1 DFQATT, CDR2 SNEGSKA (reference sequence). CDR3 amino acids: CSARDRVSGLTGELFF. The CDR3 nucleotides read TGCAGTGCTAGAGATAGGGTATCGGGCCTTACCGGGGAGCTGTTTTTT.

The V and J genes are TRBV9 and TRBJ1-2, with D hard to call. CDR1 and CDR2 from the germline V gene are SGDLS and YYNGEE. Trimming stripped 0 bases from V and 5 bases from J, with 14 bases between. The CDR3 is 15 amino acids. The CDR3 protein is CASSVEMGPLYGYTF. CDR3 in DNA: TGTGCCAGCAGCGTAGAGATGGGCCCTTTATATGGCTACACCTTC.

This clonotype was observed a few times. The rearrangement uses TRBV12-3 or TRBV12-4 and TRBJ1-1, with a weak D call TRBD1 (5 bases). This CDR3 region has 14 residues. The V end was cut by 6 bases, the J end by 0 bases, with 11 bases between. CDR3 nucleotides: TGTGCCAGCAGCTGGCGGGGGATGAACACTGAAGCTTTCTTT. It is translated as CASSWRGMNTEAFF.